The source of this T cell receptor beta chain is a study of OX40 agonist ivuxolimab in advanced cancers. Whole-study context: Treatment received earlier with anti-PD-1, anti-PD-L1 or anti-CTLA-4 agents was allowed, and around 36% had some. Regarding the study as a whole: Clonal expansion among partial responders at 0.1-3.0 mg/kg ranked near the lowest. There was clonal expansion of CD4+ and CD8+ blood T cells by week 6 at 0.1 to 3.0 mg/kg.

This clone has ten or more counts. Its cognate antigen is unknown. Germline CDR1 is MGHRA and CDR2 is YSYEKL. This CDR3 comprises 15 residues. Trimming left V 2 bases short and J 8 bases short, with 15 bases between. Clones were sequenced by immunoSEQ multiplex PCR, and TCRdb holds only the in-frame ones, with some missing. The sample holds approximately 70,000 clones, about nine tenths seen once. This TCR was sampled from an adult with an advanced solid tumor such as melanoma, head and neck, liver or kidney cancer. The chain is built from TRBV4-1 and TRBJ1-4; D is undetermined. The sequenced sample was CD4+ or CD8+ T cells sorted from blood, obtained in a trial of the OX40 agonist ivuxolimab. CDR3 in DNA: TGCGCCAGCAGCCAACCAGGAGGTGTGAACGAAAAACTGTTTTTT. As protein: CASSQPGGVNEKLFF.